This T cell receptor (beta chain) was identified during a study of T-cell memory formation after mild COVID-19. Whole-study results and caveats: Clones that got smaller from day 15 to 85 had even CD4/CD8, while clones growing later tipped toward CD4+.

There are 14 residues in the CDR3. CDR1 is LNHNV and CDR2 is YYDKDF in the germline V gene (reference sequence). Trimming stripped 0 bases from V and 6 bases from J, with 9 bases between. TCRdb processed the 5' RACE reads anew with MiXCR; each CDR3 protein has one entry. The sample lists roughly 300,000 distinct CDR3 sequences; 15% to 20% were seen once. A word on this clonotype: Its specificity is unknown.

Sequenced sample: PBMCs or a T cell subset sorted from them (not recorded which). This receptor was taken from a man aged 18 to 35 who had mild COVID-19 (a few samples of this study predate the infection). Cell type and time point are not known. The V gene is TRBV15, the J gene TRBJ1-3; D is undetermined. The CDR3 loop is CATSRDRTANTIYF. In DNA form, the CDR3 reads TGTGCCACCAGCAGAGATCGAACGGCAAACACCATATATTTT.